Listed below are T cell receptor beta chains from one sample, sequenced in a study of T cell changes during pregnancy in multiple sclerosis. This table comes from immunoSEQ multiplex PCR, and its TCRdb copy is limited to in-frame clones, with some not included. The table includes roughly 46,000 clones, approximately 80% detected once. This material consisted of CD4+ T cells from peripheral blood mononuclear cells, taken before pregnancy. The origin of the receptors is a female donor with multiple sclerosis, enrolled in a pregnancy study. Both conserved end residues are part of each CDR3. The order of the fields is V gene, clone size, D gene, J gene, CDR3 DNA, CDR3 protein. D genes are given only for firm matches. The size of a clone is reported for some rows only, either as once, few or many, or as a class for expanded clones.

v_gene: TRBV15
abundance: NA
d_gene: NA
j_gene: TRBJ2-5
CDR3nt: TGTGCCACCAGCAGATCCTTGGGGGGGGCCAGGGAGACCCAGTACTTC
CDR3aa: CATSRSLGGARETQYF

v_gene: TRBV7-9
abundance: NA
d_gene: TRBD2
j_gene: TRBJ2-5
CDR3nt: TGTGCCAGCAGCTTAAACCGGCTAGCGGGAGCGGGGGAGACCCAGTACTTC
CDR3aa: CASSLNRLAGAGETQYF

v_gene: TRBV11-1
abundance: NA
d_gene: NA
j_gene: TRBJ1-1
CDR3nt: TGTGCCAGCAGCTTGGGGCAGGGGTTCACTGAAGCTTTCTTT
CDR3aa: CASSLGQGFTEAFF

v_gene: TRBV30
abundance: NA
d_gene: NA
j_gene: TRBJ1-1
CDR3nt: TGTGCCTGGAGAGCCGCCTTGGGAGCTGAAGCTTTCTTT
CDR3aa: CAWRAALGAEAFF

v_gene: TRBV30
abundance: NA
d_gene: NA
j_gene: TRBJ1-2
CDR3nt: TGTGCCTTCACTGTCACAGCCCCAACCCAGACCTATGGCTACACCTTC
CDR3aa: CAFTVTAPTQTYGYTF

v_gene: TRBV7-9
abundance: NA
d_gene: NA
j_gene: TRBJ2-2
CDR3nt: TGTGCCAGCAAGGTGGGAGGCACCGGGGAGCTGTTTTTT
CDR3aa: CASKVGGTGELFF

v_gene: TRBV14
abundance: NA
d_gene: TRBD2
j_gene: TRBJ2-7
CDR3nt: TGTGCCAGCAGATTCGGGGGGGCAGAGGAGCAGTACTTC
CDR3aa: CASRFGGAEEQYF

v_gene: TRBV4-2
abundance: NA
d_gene: NA
j_gene: TRBJ1-1
CDR3nt: TGTGCCAGCAGCCCCACCGGGACAAGGAACACTGAAGCTTTCTTT
CDR3aa: CASSPTGTRNTEAFF

v_gene: TRBV7-2
abundance: NA
d_gene: TRBD2
j_gene: TRBJ2-3
CDR3nt: TGTGCCAGCAGCTTAGTAACTAGCGGGGGGGCAGATACGCAGTATTTT
CDR3aa: CASSLVTSGGADTQYF

v_gene: TRBV5-5
abundance: NA
d_gene: NA
j_gene: TRBJ2-3
CDR3nt: TGTGCCAGCAGCAATAGTAGAGATACGCAGTATTTT
CDR3aa: CASSNSRDTQYF

v_gene: TRBV18
abundance: NA
d_gene: NA
j_gene: TRBJ1-1
CDR3nt: TGTGCCAGCTCACCACGACAAGGGAACACTGAAGCTTTCTTT
CDR3aa: CASSPRQGNTEAFF

v_gene: TRBV27
abundance: NA
d_gene: TRBD2
j_gene: TRBJ2-2
CDR3nt: TGTGCCAGCTATGAATTTAGCGGGGGGACCGGGGAGCTGTTTTTT
CDR3aa: CASYEFSGGTGELFF

v_gene: TRBV29-1
abundance: many
d_gene: NA
j_gene: TRBJ1-1
CDR3nt: TGCAGCGTTGCCCAACGACAGAACACTGAAGCTTTCTTT
CDR3aa: CSVAQRQNTEAFF

v_gene: TRBV6-1
abundance: NA
d_gene: NA
j_gene: TRBJ1-1
CDR3nt: TGTGCCAGCAGTGAAGTAGTACTCGGCGGCACTGAAGCTTTCTTT
CDR3aa: CASSEVVLGGTEAFF

v_gene: TRBV5-6
abundance: few
d_gene: NA
j_gene: TRBJ1-1
CDR3nt: TGTGCCAGCAGCCCAGGGACTGAAGCTTTCTTT
CDR3aa: CASSPGTEAFF

v_gene: TRBV19
abundance: NA
d_gene: TRBD1
j_gene: TRBJ2-7
CDR3nt: TGTGCCAGTAGCCTGGACAGGGGTAGCTACGAGCAGTACTTC
CDR3aa: CASSLDRGSYEQYF

v_gene: TRBV2
abundance: NA
d_gene: NA
j_gene: TRBJ2-1
CDR3nt: TGTGCCAGCAACAGGGTCGGTTACAATGAGCAGTTCTTC
CDR3aa: CASNRVGYNEQFF

v_gene: TRBV27
abundance: NA
d_gene: NA
j_gene: TRBJ1-6
CDR3nt: TGTGCCAGCAGTTTGGGGCAGAGCTCCTATAATTCACCCCTCCACTTT
CDR3aa: CASSLGQSSYNSPLHF

v_gene: TRBV7-8
abundance: NA
d_gene: NA
j_gene: TRBJ1-1
CDR3nt: TGTGCCAGCAGCTTAGCAATCGGAGGGGCAGGCCCTGAAGCTTTCTTT
CDR3aa: CASSLAIGGAGPEAFF

v_gene: TRBV11-1
abundance: NA
d_gene: NA
j_gene: TRBJ1-2
CDR3nt: TGTGCCAGCAGCTTATCGAGCCAGGGGCGTATTTATGGCTACACCTTC
CDR3aa: CASSLSSQGRIYGYTF

v_gene: TRBV19
abundance: once
d_gene: TRBD1
j_gene: TRBJ1-5
CDR3nt: TGTGCCAGTAGTATAGGACAGGGAGTAGTTGGGCCCCAGCATTTT
CDR3aa: CASSIGQGVVGPQHF

v_gene: TRBV18
abundance: NA
d_gene: TRBD1
j_gene: TRBJ1-5
CDR3nt: TGTGCCAGCTCGCCTCAGGGGGATCAGCCCCAGCATTTT
CDR3aa: CASSPQGDQPQHF

v_gene: TRBV7-9
abundance: NA
d_gene: NA
j_gene: TRBJ2-7
CDR3nt: TGTGCCAGCAGCTTAGCCTTAGTCCAGGGGAAGGGGTACGAGCAGTACTTC
CDR3aa: CASSLALVQGKGYEQYF

v_gene: TRBV9
abundance: NA
d_gene: NA
j_gene: TRBJ1-5
CDR3nt: TGTGCCAGCAGCGCGACCGGAGATAATCAGCCCCAGCATTTT
CDR3aa: CASSATGDNQPQHF

v_gene: TRBV7-3
abundance: NA
d_gene: TRBD1
j_gene: TRBJ2-7
CDR3nt: TGTGCCAGCAGCCGCGGACAGGGGCGCGAGCAGTACTTC
CDR3aa: CASSRGQGREQYF

v_gene: TRBV11-1
abundance: NA
d_gene: NA
j_gene: TRBJ2-5
CDR3nt: TGTGCCAGCAGCTCCGGACTCCCGGGGGAGACCCAGTACTTC
CDR3aa: CASSSGLPGETQYF

v_gene: TRBV2
abundance: NA
d_gene: NA
j_gene: TRBJ2-5
CDR3nt: TGTGCCAGCAGACCTCACAGGGAGGGAGAGACCCAGTACTTC
CDR3aa: CASRPHREGETQYF